This passage covers 9 T cell receptor beta chains from one sample sequenced in a study of Ad26.COV2.S vaccination and SARS-CoV-2 variants. Treatment meaning: around 19 received Ad26.COV2.S at low or high dose, single or two shots; 5 received placebo; per-sample allocation not given. The investigators took samples on day 63 after the first vaccine or placebo injection. The assay was immunoSEQ multiplex PCR, and TCRdb's table has in-frame clones only and misses some. Of some 300,000 clones listed, over 80% are singletons. The sample here was peripheral blood, taken in a trial of Ad26.COV2.S vaccine versus placebo. These receptors came from a person between 18 and 65 years old who received the Ad26.COV2.S COVID-19 vaccine or a placebo.

This clone was seen only once. The CDR3 region is CASSSGQGETQYF. The CDR3 nucleotides read TGCGCCAGCAGCTCGGGACAGGGTGAGACCCAGTACTTC. The rearrangement joins TRBV5-1 to TRBJ2-5, with TRBD1 identical over 9 bases. The CDR3 loop spans 13 amino acids. V was clipped by 3 bases and J by 5 bases; unmatched bases: 2. Germline values: CDR1 SGHRS, CDR2 YFSETQ.

The chain carries TRBV6-1 and TRBJ2-7, with D possibly matching TRBD2 (5 bases). Germline CDR1 and CDR2: MNHNS and SASEGT. With 2 bases removed from V and 2 bases from J, the gap between germline ends came to 16 bases. The CDR3 runs to 16 residues. In nucleotides, the CDR3 is TGTGCCAGCAGTGAATTAATAGAGGGTTACCCCTACGAGCAGTACTTC. This codes for CASSELIEGYPYEQYF.

This clone showed up just a few times. The V and J genes are TRBV5-1 and TRBJ2-7; the D gene could be TRBD1 or TRBD2 (5 bases each). The V end was cut by 2 bases, the J end by 6 bases, with 15 bases between. The CDR3 length is 14 residues. Germline values: CDR1 SGHRS, CDR2 YFSETQ. The CDR3: CASSFGGNGVEQYF. CDR3 coding DNA: TGCGCCAGCAGCTTTGGGGGTAACGGGGTCGAGCAGTACTTC.

This clone was observed once. The V and J genes are TRBV20-1 and TRBJ1-1, with D unresolved. This CDR3 spans 14 amino acids. The V and J ends lost 3 bases and 0 bases respectively, with 11 bases between them. The germline gives CDR1 DFQATT, CDR2 SNEGSKA (reference sequence). CDR3 nucleotide sequence: TGCAGTGCTAGTGAAGGAGGGCTGAACACTGAAGCTTTCTTT. Protein product: CSASEGGLNTEAFF.

V gene TRBV5-1 combines with J gene TRBJ2-7; no firm D call. Deletions cut 4 bases from V and 5 bases from J, with 10 bases between. Germline V gene sequence: CDR1 SGHRS, CDR2 YFSETQ. This CDR3 is 12 amino acids long. The CDR3 DNA is TGCGCCAGCAGCCCCTATGGTCACGAGCAGTACTTC. As protein: CASSPYGHEQYF.

This clone occurred a few times. The gene calls are TRBV7-2 and TRBJ1-1, with no clear D. V was pared by 5 bases and J by 1 base, with 8 bases between. From germline, CDR1 is SGHTA and CDR2 FQGNSA. This CDR3 is built from 13 residues. As DNA, the CDR3 is TGTGCCAGCAGCGCACGGGGGAACACTGAAGCTTTCTTT. As protein: CASSARGNTEAFF. The complete variable domain, with remaining parts taken from reference TRBV7-2 and TRBJ1-1, reads GAGVSQSPSNKVTEKGKDVELRCDPISGHTALYWYRQSLGQGLEFLIYFQGNSAPDKSGLPSDRFSAERTGGSVSTLTIQRTQQEDSAVYLCASSARGNTEAFFGQGTRLTVV.

The chain couples TRBV28 to TRBJ2-7; TRBD2 aligns across 9 bases. Per the germline V gene, CDR1 is MDHEN and CDR2 is SYDVKM. The CDR3 has 14 amino acids. J gave up 4 bases and V 6 bases, and 7 bases lay outside the gene matches. The CDR3 coding sequence is TGTGCCAGCAGGGTAGCGGGGGAGTTGTACGAGCAGTACTTC. It codes for CASRVAGELYEQYF.

The DNA of the CDR3 is TGTGCCAGCAGTGGACGACGGGGAAGCTCCTACAATGAGCAGTTCTTC. It codes for CASSGRRGSSYNEQFF. This chain uses TRBV6-1 with TRBJ2-1; tentative D call: TRBD2 (5 bases). This CDR3 is built from 16 residues. The V gene's germline CDR1 is MNHNS and CDR2 SASEGT. Trimming cost V 4 bases and J 0 bases, with 13 bases left between them.

This chain uses TRBV21-1 with TRBJ2-5. TRBV21-1 is a listed pseudogene. This CDR3 contains 14 residues. CDR3 coding DNA: TGTGCCAACCTGACACTCACGGGCGAAGAGACCCAGTACTTC. Its protein is CANLTLTGEETQYF.